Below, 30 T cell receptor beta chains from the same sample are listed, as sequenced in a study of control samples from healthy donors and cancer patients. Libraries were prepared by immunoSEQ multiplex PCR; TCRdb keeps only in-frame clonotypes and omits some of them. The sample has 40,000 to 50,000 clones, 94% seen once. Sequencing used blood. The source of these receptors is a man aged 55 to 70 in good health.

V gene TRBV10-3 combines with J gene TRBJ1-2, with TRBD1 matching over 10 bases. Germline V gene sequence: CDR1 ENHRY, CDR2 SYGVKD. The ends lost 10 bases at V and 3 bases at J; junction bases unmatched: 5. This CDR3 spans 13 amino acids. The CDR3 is CATGTGDYYGYTF. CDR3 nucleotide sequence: TGTGCCACAGGGACAGGGGACTACTATGGCTACACCTTC.

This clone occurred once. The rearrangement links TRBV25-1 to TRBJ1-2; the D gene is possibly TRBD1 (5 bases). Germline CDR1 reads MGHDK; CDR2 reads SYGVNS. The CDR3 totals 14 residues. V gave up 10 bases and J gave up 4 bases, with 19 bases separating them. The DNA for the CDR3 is TGTGCCACCCTAGGCCCTGGGACGGGCTATGGCTACACCTTC. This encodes CATLGPGTGYGYTF.

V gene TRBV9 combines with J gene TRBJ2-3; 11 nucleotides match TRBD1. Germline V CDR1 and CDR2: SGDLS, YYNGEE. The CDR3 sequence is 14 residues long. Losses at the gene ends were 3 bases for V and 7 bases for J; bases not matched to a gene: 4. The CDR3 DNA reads TGTGCCAGCAGCGCGGGACAGGGGGGGAATACGCAGTATTTT. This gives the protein CASSAGQGGNTQYF.

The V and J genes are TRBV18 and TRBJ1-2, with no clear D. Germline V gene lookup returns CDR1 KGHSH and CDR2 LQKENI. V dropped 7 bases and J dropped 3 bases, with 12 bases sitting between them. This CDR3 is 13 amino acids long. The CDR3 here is CASFSDGDYGYTF. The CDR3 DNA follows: TGTGCCAGCTTTTCGGACGGCGACTATGGCTACACCTTC.

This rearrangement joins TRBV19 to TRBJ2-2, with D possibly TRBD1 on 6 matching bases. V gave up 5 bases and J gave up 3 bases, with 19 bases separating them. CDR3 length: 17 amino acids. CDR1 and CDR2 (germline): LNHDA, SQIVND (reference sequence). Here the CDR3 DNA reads TGTGCCAGTAGTGGGGACACAGGGATGGAGTACACCGGGGAGCTGTTTTTT. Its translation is CASSGDTGMEYTGELFF.

CDR3 coding DNA: TGTGCCAGCAGTGATCCACTAGCGGGATATTCGGATACGCAGTATTTT. Translating it yields CASSDPLAGYSDTQYF. The genes are TRBV25-1 and TRBJ2-3; 10 positions agree with TRBD2. The CDR3 covers 16 residues. V trimming: 3 bases; J trimming: 6 bases; junction bases outside the gene matches: 9. CDR1 and CDR2 (germline): MGHDK, SYGVNS.

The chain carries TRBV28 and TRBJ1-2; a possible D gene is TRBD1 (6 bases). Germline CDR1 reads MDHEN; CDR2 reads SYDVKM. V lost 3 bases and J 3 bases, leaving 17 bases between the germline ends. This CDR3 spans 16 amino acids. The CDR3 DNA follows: TGTGCCAGCAGTTTGGTGGGGCGGGGGGGCGACTATGGCTACACCTTC. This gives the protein CASSLVGRGGDYGYTF.

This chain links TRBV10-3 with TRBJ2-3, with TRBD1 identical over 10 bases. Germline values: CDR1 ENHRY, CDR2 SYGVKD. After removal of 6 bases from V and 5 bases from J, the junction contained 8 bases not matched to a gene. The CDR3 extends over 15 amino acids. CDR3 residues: CAISSTGGGLDTQYF. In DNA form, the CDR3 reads TGTGCCATCAGCTCGACAGGGGGCGGATTAGATACGCAGTATTTT.

The CDR3 spells CASSLWEVNEKLFF. Here the CDR3 DNA reads TGTGCCAGCAGCTTGTGGGAGGTGAATGAAAAACTGTTTTTT. The chain combines TRBV5-8 with TRBJ1-4; D not resolved. V lost 1 base and J 5 bases, leaving 9 bases between the germline ends. This CDR3 contains 14 residues. Looked up from germline, CDR1 is SGHTS and CDR2 is YDEGEE.

The CDR3 DNA is TGTGCCTGGAAGTCGTCCCCACAAGAGACCCAGTACTTC. It yields the protein CAWKSSPQETQYF. The chain employs TRBV30 and TRBJ2-5; D is unclear. The V end was cut by 4 bases, the J end by 2 bases, with 11 bases between. The CDR3 loop spans 13 amino acids. From germline, CDR1 is GTSNPN and CDR2 SVGIG (reference sequence).

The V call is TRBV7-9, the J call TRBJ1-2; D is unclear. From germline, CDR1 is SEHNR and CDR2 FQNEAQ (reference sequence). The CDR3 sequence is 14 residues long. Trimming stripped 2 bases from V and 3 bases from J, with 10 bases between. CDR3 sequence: CASSLKGFDYGYTF. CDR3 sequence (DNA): TGTGCCAGCAGCTTAAAGGGTTTTGACTATGGCTACACCTTC.

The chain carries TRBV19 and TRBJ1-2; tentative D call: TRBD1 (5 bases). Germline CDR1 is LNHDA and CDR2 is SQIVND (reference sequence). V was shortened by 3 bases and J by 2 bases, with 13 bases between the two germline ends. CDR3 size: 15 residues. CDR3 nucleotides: TGTGCCAGTAGTATCTCCGGGACGGGGAACTATGGCTACACCTTC. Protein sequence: CASSISGTGNYGYTF.

The DNA for the CDR3 is TGTGCCAGCAGCTTCCGGACAGGAAATGGCTACACCTTC. Residues: CASSFRTGNGYTF. The chain combines TRBV11-3 with TRBJ1-2; 7 bases line up with TRBD1. From germline, CDR1 is SGHNT and CDR2 YENEEA. The V and J ends lost 3 bases and 6 bases, in that order; junction bases with no gene match: 4. The CDR3 totals 13 residues.

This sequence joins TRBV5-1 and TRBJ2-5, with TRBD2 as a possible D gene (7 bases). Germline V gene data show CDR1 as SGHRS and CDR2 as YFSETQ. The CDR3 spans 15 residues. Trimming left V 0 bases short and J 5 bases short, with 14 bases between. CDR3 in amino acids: CASSLVGGAGETQYF. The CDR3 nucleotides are TGCGCCAGCAGCTTGGTGGGGGGGGCCGGGGAGACCCAGTACTTC.

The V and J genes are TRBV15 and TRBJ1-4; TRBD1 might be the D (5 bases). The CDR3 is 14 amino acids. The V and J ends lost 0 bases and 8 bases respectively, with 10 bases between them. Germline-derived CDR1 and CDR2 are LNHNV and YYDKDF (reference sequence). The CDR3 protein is CATSRETAEEKLFF. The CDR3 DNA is TGTGCCACCAGCAGAGAGACAGCCGAGGAAAAACTGTTTTTT. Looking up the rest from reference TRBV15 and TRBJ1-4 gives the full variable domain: DAMVIQNPRYQVTQFGKPVTLSCSQTLNHNVMYWYQQKSSQAPKLLFHYYDKDFNNEADTPDNFQSRRPNTSFCFLDIRSPGLGDTAMYLCATSRETAEEKLFFGSGTQLSVL.

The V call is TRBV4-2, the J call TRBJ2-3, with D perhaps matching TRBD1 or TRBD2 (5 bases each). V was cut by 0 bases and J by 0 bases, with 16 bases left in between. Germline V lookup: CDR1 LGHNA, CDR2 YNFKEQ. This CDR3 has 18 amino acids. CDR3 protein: CASSQDPGLIVSTDTQYF. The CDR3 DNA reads TGTGCCAGCAGCCAAGATCCGGGGCTGATCGTTAGCACAGATACGCAGTATTTT.

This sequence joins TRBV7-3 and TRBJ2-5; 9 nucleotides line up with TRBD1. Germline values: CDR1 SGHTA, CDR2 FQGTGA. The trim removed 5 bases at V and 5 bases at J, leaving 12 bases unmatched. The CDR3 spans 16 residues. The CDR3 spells CASSPLPIGQGETQYF. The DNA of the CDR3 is TGTGCCAGCAGCCCTTTGCCGATCGGACAGGGGGAGACCCAGTACTTC.

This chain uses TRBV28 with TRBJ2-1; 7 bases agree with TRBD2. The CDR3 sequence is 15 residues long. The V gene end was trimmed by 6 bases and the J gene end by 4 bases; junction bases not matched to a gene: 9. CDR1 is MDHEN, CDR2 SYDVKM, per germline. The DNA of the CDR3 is TGTGCCAGCAGCAAAGACACCGGGGGGTACAATGAGCAGTTCTTC. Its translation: CASSKDTGGYNEQFF.

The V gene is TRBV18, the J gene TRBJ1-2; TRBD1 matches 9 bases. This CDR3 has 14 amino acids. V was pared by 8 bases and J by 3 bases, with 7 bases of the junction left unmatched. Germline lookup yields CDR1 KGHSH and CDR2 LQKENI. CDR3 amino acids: CASTHRQGDYGYTF. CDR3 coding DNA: TGTGCCAGCACTCACCGACAGGGGGACTATGGCTACACCTTC.

The CDR3 loop is CASSLRESLEQYF. CDR3 sequence (DNA): TGTGCCAGCAGTTTAAGGGAAAGTCTCGAGCAGTACTTC. The J gene is TRBJ2-7, the V gene TRBV28; D remains ambiguous. There are 13 residues in the CDR3. Trimming removed 2 bases from V and 6 bases from J, with 11 bases in between. Germline V gives CDR1 MDHEN, CDR2 SYDVKM.

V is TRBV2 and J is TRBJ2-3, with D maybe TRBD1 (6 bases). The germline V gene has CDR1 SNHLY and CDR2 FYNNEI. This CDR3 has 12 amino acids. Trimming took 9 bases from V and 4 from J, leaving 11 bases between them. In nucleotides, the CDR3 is TGTGCCAGGGACAGCCCCGCAGATACGCAGTATTTT. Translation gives CARDSPADTQYF. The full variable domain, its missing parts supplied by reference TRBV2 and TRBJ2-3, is EPEVTQTPSHQVTQMGQEVILRCVPISNHLYFYWYRQILGQKVEFLVSFYNNEISEKSEIFDDQFSVERPDGSNFTLKIRSTKLEDSAMYFCARDSPADTQYFGPGTRLTVL.

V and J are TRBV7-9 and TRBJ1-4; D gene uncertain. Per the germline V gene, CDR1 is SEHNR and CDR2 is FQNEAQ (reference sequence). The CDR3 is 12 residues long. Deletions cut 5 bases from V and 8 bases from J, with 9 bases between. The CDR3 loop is CASSRNEEKLFF. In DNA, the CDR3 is TGTGCCAGCAGCCGAAATGAGGAAAAACTGTTTTTT.

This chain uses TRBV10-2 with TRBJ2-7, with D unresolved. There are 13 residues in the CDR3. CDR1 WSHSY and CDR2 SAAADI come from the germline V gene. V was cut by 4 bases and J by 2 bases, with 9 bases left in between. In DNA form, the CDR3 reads TGCGCCAGCAGTGCAGCAGCAACCTACGAGCAGTACTTC. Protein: CASSAAATYEQYF.

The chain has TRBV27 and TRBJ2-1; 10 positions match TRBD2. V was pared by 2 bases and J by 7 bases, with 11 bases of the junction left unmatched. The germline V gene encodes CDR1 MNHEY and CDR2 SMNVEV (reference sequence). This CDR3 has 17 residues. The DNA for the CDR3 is TGTGCCAGCAGTTTACCATCCCTAGCGGGAGTTGGGAATGAGCAGTTCTTC. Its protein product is CASSLPSLAGVGNEQFF.

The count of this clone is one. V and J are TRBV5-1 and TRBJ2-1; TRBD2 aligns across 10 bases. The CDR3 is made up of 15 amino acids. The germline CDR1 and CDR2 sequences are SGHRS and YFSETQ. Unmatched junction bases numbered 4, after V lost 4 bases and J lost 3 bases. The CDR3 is CASSPGLAVYNEQFF. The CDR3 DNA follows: TGCGCCAGCAGCCCCGGACTAGCGGTCTACAATGAGCAGTTCTTC. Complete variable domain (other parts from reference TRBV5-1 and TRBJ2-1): KAGVTQTPRYLIKTRGQQVTLSCSPISGHRSVSWYQQTPGQGLQFLFEYFSETQRNKGNFPGRFSGRQFSNSRSEMNVSTLELGDSALYLCASSPGLAVYNEQFFGPGTRLTVL.

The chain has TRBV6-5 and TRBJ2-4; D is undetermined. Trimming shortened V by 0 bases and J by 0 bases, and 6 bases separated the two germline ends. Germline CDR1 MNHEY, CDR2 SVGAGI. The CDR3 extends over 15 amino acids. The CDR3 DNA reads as TGTGCCAGCAGTTACTCGAATATAGCCAAAAACATTCAGTACTTC. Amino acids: CASSYSNIAKNIQYF.

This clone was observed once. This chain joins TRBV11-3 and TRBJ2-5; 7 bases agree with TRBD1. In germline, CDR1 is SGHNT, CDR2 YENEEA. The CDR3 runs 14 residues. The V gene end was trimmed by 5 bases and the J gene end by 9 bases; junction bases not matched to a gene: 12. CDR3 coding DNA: TGTGCCAGCAGCAAAGGGGACAGCCCGGAGGCCCAGTACTTC. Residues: CASSKGDSPEAQYF.

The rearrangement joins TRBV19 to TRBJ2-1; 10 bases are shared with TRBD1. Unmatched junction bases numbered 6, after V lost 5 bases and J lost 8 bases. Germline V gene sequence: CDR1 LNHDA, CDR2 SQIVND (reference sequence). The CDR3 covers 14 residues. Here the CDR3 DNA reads TGTGCCAGTAGTTATACGGGACAGGGGTATGAGCAGTTCTTC. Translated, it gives CASSYTGQGYEQFF.

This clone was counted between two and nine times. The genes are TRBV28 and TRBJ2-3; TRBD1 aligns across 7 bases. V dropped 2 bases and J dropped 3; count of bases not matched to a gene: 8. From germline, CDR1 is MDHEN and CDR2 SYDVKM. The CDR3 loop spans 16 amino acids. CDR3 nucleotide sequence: TGTGCCAGCAGTTTACATGAGACAGGGATTACAGATACGCAGTATTTT. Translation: CASSLHETGITDTQYF.

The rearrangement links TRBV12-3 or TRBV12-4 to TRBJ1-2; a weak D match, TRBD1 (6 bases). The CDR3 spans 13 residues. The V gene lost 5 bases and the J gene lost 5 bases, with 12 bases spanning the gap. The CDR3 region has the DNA TGTGCCAGCAGTCGGACAGTCACTTATGGCTACACCTTC. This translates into CASSRTVTYGYTF.